The following is a TCR beta chain sequence with its context. Its antigen is undetermined. Just one base apart from a much larger clone, this may be a read error. Using its own MiXCR run on the PCR reads, TCRdb lists one record per CDR3 protein. Of 40,000 to 65,000 distinct CDR3 sequences in the sample, around 34% were seen once. The source of the sample is a study of molecular identifiers for immune sequencing clone quantification. CDR1 and CDR2 from the germline V gene are SGDLS and YYNGEE. The CDR3 is made up of 14 amino acids. V was pared by 4 bases and J by 6 bases, with 13 bases between. Findings and limits, study-wide: Shared barcodes on identical TCR molecules could underestimate the sizes of highly expanded clones. The study found clones above 20 RNA copies held over 98% of effector molecules and under 1% in naive cells.

The chain uses TRBV9 and TRBJ2-2; a possible D gene is TRBD2 (5 bases). The sample comprised naive CD8+ T cells from blood, with Jurkat cell RNA spiked in. As to subset: FACS-sorted CD8+CD4-CCR7+CD45RA+ naive T cells. The clonotype was recovered from a human donor in good health. Some libraries in this study had Jurkat cell RNA spiked in. The CDR3 loop reads CASSPSADSGELFF. CDR3 in DNA: TGTGCCAGCAGCCCCTCCGCGGACTCCGGGGAGCTGTTTTTT.